A single sample is the source of the 3 T cell receptor beta chains below, sequenced in a study of blood T cell repertoires in COVID-19. TCRdb's copy holds only in-frame clones and misses some; the assay was immunoSEQ multiplex PCR. The sample includes 55,000 to 85,000 clones, about 73% of them seen just once. The material sequenced was peripheral blood. The receptors were gathered from a man aged 55 to 69 with acute or convalescent COVID-19.

The CDR3 is CASSTGTTFTDTQYF. The DNA of the CDR3 is TGTGCCAGTAGTACCGGGACAACCTTCACAGATACGCAGTATTTT. The chain couples TRBV19 to TRBJ2-3, with a possible D match to TRBD1 (6 bases). Per germline, CDR1 LNHDA and CDR2 SQIVND (reference sequence). The V gene lost 4 bases and the J gene lost 2 bases, with 13 bases spanning the gap. CDR3 size: 15 residues. The variable domain in full, with the rest retrieved from reference TRBV19 and TRBJ2-3, is DGGITQSPKYLFRKEGQNVTLSCEQNLNHDAMYWYRQDPGQGLRLIYYSQIVNDFQKGDIAEGYSVSREKKESFPLTVTSAQKNPTAFYLCASSTGTTFTDTQYFGPGTRLTVL.

This chain connects TRBV7-2 to TRBJ2-6; D possibly corresponds to TRBD2 (6 bases). The CDR3 contains 16 residues. CDR1 and CDR2 (germline): SGHTA, FQGNSA. V lost 2 bases and J lost 1, with 9 bases in between. CDR3 sequence: CASSLRAGSGANVLTF. CDR3 DNA: TGTGCCAGCAGCTTACGAGCGGGTTCTGGGGCCAACGTCCTGACTTTC.

The V and J genes are TRBV13 and TRBJ1-1; 7 bases align to TRBD1. The CDR3 contains 17 residues. V was clipped by 0 bases and J by 0 bases; unmatched bases: 7. The germline V gene has CDR1 PRHDT and CDR2 FYEKMQ (reference sequence). The CDR3 reads CASSLGLGGSLNTEAFF. The CDR3 nucleotides read TGTGCCAGCAGCTTAGGCCTAGGGGGCTCGTTGAACACTGAAGCTTTCTTT.